At least ten counts were recorded for the clone carrying this T cell receptor beta chain. Its target is unknown. This entry is derived from a study of cytomegalovirus exposure and HLA in healthy donors. 13 Jbeta primers and 60 Vbeta primers were used for the PCR. Clones were sequenced by immunoSEQ multiplex PCR, and TCRdb holds only the in-frame ones, with some missing. This sample yields 150,000 to 200,000 clones, of which about 70% are seen a single time; over 1.5% belongs to the top ten. Study-wide points: It is likely that the observed cluster of highly shared sequence variants was a sequencing artifact. Relative to equally common others, HLA-associated TCR beta chains showed greater clonal expansion in a later analysis.

Input material: PBMCs. The source is a woman aged 25 to 39 in good health and CMV-seronegative.

The CDR3 DNA reads TGTGCCAGCAGTGAATTACGGGAAACTCGCTATGGCTACACCTTC. It is translated as CASSELRETRYGYTF. The chain recombines TRBV25-1 with TRBJ1-2; no reliable D call. The CDR3 has 15 residues. Germline CDR1 MGHDK, CDR2 SYGVNS. With 1 base removed from V and 4 bases from J, the gap between germline ends came to 13 bases.